Below, 2 T cell receptor beta chains from the same sample are listed, as sequenced in a study of blood T cell repertoires in COVID-19. Generated by immunoSEQ multiplex PCR, the TCRdb table keeps only in-frame clones and is missing some. The sample contains about 83,000 clones, about 90% of which appear only once. The specimen was peripheral blood. These receptor sequences come from a human donor in a cohort sampled during active COVID-19.

This clone was observed at least ten times. The V gene is TRBV6-2 or TRBV6-3, the J gene TRBJ2-7, with D unclear. V dropped 1 base and J dropped 6 bases, with 10 bases sitting between them. Germline-derived CDR1 and CDR2 are MNHEY and SVGEGT. The CDR3 sequence is 13 residues long. CDR3: CASSYWLSGEQYF. CDR3 DNA sequence: TGTGCCAGCAGTTACTGGCTTTCGGGCGAGCAGTACTTC.

The chain joins TRBV5-4 to TRBJ1-4; 9 bases agree with TRBD1. The V segment lost 4 bases and the J segment 5 bases; nucleotides outside the gene matches: 9. The CDR3 extends over 16 amino acids. Germline CDR1 and CDR2: SGHNT and YYREEE (reference sequence). CDR3 sequence: CASSDPTGGGNEKLFF. For the CDR3, the DNA is TGTGCCAGCAGCGATCCTACAGGGGGCGGCAATGAAAAACTGTTTTTT.